This TCR beta chain appears in the sequencing data of a study of cytomegalovirus exposure and HLA in healthy donors. The CDR3 sequence is 13 residues long. Trimming took 0 bases from V and 1 from J, leaving 3 bases between them. Germline values: CDR1 KGHSH, CDR2 LQKENI. Study results and caveats: Using the classifier, cytomegalovirus status was reportedly diagnosed with high specificity and sensitivity.

As regards this clone: The antigen remains undetermined.

This PCR relied on a set of 60 Vbeta primers and 13 Jbeta primers. The protocol was immunoSEQ multiplex PCR, while the TCRdb copy is restricted to in-frame clones and leaves out a portion. The table lists around 130,000 clones, 80% to 85% of them singletons. The receptor comes from a man younger than 35 in good health and CMV-seronegative. Sequenced input: PBMCs. This rearrangement joins TRBV18 to TRBJ2-5; D gene unclear. This chain's CDR3 is CASSPPLQETQYF. The CDR3 DNA sequence: TGTGCCAGCTCACCACCCCTCCAAGAGACCCAGTACTTC.